Presented here are 2 T cell receptor beta chains from one specimen sequenced in a study of T cell responses to AZD1222 COVID-19 vaccine. Profiling relied on immunoSEQ multiplex PCR, and the TCRdb table lists in-frame clones only, not all of them. The table lists some 80,000 clones, over 80% of them singletons. The specimen comprised peripheral blood, sampled on day 0 of AZD1222 vaccination. These receptors originate from an adult in good health.

Comments on this clone: A junction end diverges from the germline sequence, so it may reflect a read error. The DNA for the CDR3 is TGTACCAGTAGTATGGACAGAGGGTTTGGCTACACCTTC. Translation gives CTSSMDRGFGYTF. The chain recombines TRBV19 with TRBJ1-2; D is possibly TRBD1 (6 bases). The CDR3 is made up of 13 amino acids. CDR1 is LNHDA and CDR2 is SQIVND in the germline V gene (reference sequence).

In its sample, this clone was seen once. The chain links TRBV4-3 to TRBJ1-1; no clear D gene. V was trimmed by 0 bases and J by 8 bases, leaving 10 bases between them. The CDR3 contains 13 residues. From germline, CDR1 is LGHNA and CDR2 YSLEER. CDR3 residues: CASSQERRAEAFF. DNA for the CDR3: TGCGCCAGCAGCCAAGAAAGAAGGGCAGAAGCTTTCTTT.